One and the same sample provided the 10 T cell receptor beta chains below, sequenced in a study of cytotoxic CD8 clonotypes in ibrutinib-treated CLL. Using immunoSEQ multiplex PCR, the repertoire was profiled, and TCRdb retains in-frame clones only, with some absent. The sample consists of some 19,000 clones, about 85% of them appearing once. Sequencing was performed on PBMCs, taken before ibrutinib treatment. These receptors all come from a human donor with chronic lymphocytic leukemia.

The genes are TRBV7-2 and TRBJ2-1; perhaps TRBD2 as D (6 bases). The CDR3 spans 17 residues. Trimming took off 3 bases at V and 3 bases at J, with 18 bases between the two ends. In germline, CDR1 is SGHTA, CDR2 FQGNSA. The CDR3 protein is CASSFPTFAGRYNEQFF. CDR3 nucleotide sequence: TGTGCCAGCAGCTTCCCCACCTTTGCGGGGCGCTACAATGAGCAGTTCTTC. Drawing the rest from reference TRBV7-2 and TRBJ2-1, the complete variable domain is GAGVSQSPSNKVTEKGKDVELRCDPISGHTALYWYRQSLGQGLEFLIYFQGNSAPDKSGLPSDRFSAERTGGSVSTLTIQRTQQEDSAVYLCASSFPTFAGRYNEQFFGPGTRLTVL.

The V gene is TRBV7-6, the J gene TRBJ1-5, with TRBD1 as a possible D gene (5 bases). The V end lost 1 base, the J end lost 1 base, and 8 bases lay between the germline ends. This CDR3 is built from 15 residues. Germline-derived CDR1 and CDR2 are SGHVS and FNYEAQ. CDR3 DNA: TGTGCCAGCAGCTTAGGGGGGGGAAGCAATCAGCCCCAGCATTTT. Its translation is CASSLGGGSNQPQHF.

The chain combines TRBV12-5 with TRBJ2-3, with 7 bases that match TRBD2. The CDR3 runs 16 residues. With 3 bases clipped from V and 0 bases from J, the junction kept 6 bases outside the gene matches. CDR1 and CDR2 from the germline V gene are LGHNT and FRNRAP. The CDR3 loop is CASGFSLAVSTDTQYF. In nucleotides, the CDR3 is TGTGCTAGTGGTTTTAGCCTAGCGGTTAGCACAGATACGCAGTATTTT.

CDR3 DNA: TGTGCCAGCAGCCAAGAGAGCTCTGGAAACACCATATATTTT. This codes for CASSQESSGNTIYF. The rearrangement joins TRBV4-2 to TRBJ1-3; D unclear. The CDR3 loop spans 14 amino acids. Germline assignment: CDR1 LGHNA and CDR2 YNFKEQ. Trimming pared 0 bases from V and 0 bases from J, leaving 3 bases between.

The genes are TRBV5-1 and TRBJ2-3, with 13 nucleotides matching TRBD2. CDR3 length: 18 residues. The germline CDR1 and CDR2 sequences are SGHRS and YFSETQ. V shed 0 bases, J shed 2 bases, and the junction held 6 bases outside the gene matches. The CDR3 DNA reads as TGCGCCAGCAGCTTGGCCAGGACTAGCGGGGGTTCCACAGATACGCAGTATTTT. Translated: CASSLARTSGGSTDTQYF.

In DNA, the CDR3 is TGTGCCAGCAGCTTGGACCCTGGAGCCTACGAGCAGTACTTC. It specifies CASSLDPGAYEQYF. The gene calls are TRBV5-4 and TRBJ2-7; D is ambiguous. Trimming took 0 bases from V and 2 from J, leaving 9 bases between them. From germline, CDR1 is SGHNT and CDR2 YYREEE (reference sequence). This CDR3 comprises 14 residues.

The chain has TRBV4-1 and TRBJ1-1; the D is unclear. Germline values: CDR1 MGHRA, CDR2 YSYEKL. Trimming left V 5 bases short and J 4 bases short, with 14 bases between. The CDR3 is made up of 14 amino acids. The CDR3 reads CASSSPLRITEAFF. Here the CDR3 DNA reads TGCGCCAGCAGCTCACCTCTCCGCATCACTGAAGCTTTCTTT.

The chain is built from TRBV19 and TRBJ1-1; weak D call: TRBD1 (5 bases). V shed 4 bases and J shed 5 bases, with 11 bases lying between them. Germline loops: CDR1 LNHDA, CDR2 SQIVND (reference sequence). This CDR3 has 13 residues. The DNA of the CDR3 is TGTGCCAGTAGTACAACGGGGCAGACTGAAGCTTTCTTT. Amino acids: CASSTTGQTEAFF.

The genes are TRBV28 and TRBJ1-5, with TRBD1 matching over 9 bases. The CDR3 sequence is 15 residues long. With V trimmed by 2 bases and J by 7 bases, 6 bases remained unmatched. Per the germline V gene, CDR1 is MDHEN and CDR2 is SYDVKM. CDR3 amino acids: CASSLKQGALQPQHF. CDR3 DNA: TGTGCCAGCAGTTTAAAACAGGGGGCATTACAGCCCCAGCATTTT.

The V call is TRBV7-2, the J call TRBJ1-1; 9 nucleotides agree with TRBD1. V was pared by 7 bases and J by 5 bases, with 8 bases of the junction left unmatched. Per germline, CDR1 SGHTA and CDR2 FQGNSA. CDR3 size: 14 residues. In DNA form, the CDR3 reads TGTGCCAGCACCGTACAGGGGGCGTGGACTGAAGCTTTCTTT. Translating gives CASTVQGAWTEAFF. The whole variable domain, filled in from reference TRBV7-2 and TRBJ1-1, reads GAGVSQSPSNKVTEKGKDVELRCDPISGHTALYWYRQSLGQGLEFLIYFQGNSAPDKSGLPSDRFSAERTGGSVSTLTIQRTQQEDSAVYLCASTVQGAWTEAFFGQGTRLTVV.